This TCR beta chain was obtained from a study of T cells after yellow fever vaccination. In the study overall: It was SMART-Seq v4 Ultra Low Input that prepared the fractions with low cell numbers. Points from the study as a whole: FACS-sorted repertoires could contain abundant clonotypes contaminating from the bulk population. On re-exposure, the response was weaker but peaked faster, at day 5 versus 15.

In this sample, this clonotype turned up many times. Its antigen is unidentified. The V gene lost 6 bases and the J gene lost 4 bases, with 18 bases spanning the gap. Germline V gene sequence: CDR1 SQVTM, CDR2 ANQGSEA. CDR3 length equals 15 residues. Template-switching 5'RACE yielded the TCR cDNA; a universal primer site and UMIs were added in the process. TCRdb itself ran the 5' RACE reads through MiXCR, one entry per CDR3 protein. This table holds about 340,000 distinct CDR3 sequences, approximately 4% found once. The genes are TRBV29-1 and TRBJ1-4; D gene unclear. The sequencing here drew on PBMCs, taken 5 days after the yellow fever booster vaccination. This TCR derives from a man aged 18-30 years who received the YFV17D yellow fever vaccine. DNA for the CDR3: TGCAGCGTCAGTCGGATGTCCAGCGATAATGAAAAACTGTTTTTT. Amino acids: CSVSRMSSDNEKLFF. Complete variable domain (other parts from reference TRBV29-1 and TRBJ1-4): SAVISQKPSRDICQRGTSLTIQCQVDSQVTMMFWYRQQPGQSLTLIATANQGSEATYESGFVIDKFPISRPNLTFSTLTVSNMSPEDSSIYLCSVSRMSSDNEKLFFGSGTQLSVL.